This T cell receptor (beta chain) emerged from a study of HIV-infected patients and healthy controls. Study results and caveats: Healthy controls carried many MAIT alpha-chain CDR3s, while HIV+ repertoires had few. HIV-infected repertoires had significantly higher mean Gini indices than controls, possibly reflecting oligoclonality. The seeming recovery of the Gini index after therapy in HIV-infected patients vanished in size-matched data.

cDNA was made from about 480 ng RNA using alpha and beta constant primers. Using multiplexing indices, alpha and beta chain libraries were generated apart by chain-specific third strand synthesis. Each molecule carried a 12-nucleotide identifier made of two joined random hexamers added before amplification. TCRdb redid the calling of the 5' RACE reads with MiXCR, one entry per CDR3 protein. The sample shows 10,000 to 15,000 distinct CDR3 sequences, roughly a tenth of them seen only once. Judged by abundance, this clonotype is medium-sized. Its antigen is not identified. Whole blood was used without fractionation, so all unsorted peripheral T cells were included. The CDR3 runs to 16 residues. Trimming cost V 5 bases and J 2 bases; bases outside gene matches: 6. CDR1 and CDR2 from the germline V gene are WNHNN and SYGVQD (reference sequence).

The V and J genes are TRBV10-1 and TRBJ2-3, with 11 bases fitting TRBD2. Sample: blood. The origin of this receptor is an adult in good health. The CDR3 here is CASSMTSGAYTDTQYF. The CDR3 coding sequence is TGCGCCAGCAGTATGACTAGCGGGGCCTACACAGATACGCAGTATTTT.